This T cell receptor beta chain was obtained from a study of OX40 agonist ivuxolimab in advanced cancers. The CDR3 length is 15 residues. CDR1 is SGHAT and CDR2 is FQNNGV in the germline V gene. Trimming shortened V by 5 bases and J by 1 base, and 14 bases separated the two germline ends. This table comes from immunoSEQ multiplex PCR, and its TCRdb copy is limited to in-frame clones, with some not included. The table includes 25,000 or so clones, approximately 70% detected once. The chain couples TRBV11-2 to TRBJ1-1; possibly TRBD1 for D (5 bases). Sequencing was performed on CD4+ or CD8+ T cells sorted from blood, taken in a trial of the OX40 agonist ivuxolimab. This clonotype originated in an adult with an advanced solid tumor such as melanoma, head and neck, liver or kidney cancer. The CDR3 region has the DNA TGTGCCAGCAGCCTACTGTTAGGACAGAACACTGAAGCTTTCTTT. Translated, it gives CASSLLLGQNTEAFF. Looking up the rest from reference TRBV11-2 and TRBJ1-1 gives the full variable domain: EAGVAQSPRYKIIEKRQSVAFWCNPISGHATLYWYQQILGQGPKLLIQFQNNGVVDDSQLPKDRFSAERLKGVDSTLKIQPAKLEDSAVYLCASSLLLGQNTEAFFGQGTRLTVV.